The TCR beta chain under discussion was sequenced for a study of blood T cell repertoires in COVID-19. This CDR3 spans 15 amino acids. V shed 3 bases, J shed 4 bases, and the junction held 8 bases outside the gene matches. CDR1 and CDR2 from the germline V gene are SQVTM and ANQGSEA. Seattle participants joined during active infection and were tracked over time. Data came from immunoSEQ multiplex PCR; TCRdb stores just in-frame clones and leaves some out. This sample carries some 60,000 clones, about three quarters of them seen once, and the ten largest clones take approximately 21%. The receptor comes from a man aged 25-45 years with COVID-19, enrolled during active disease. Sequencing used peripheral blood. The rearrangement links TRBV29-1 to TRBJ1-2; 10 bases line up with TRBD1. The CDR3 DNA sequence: TGCAGCGTTGAGAAGGGACAGGGGTTGGGCTATGGCTACACCTTC. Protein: CSVEKGQGLGYGYTF.